This TCR beta chain was captured by sequencing in a study of blood T cell repertoires in COVID-19. At the level of the study: The United States, Italy and Spain were the sources of the acute and convalescent COVID-19 samples.

Germline-derived CDR1 and CDR2 are LGHNA and YSLEER. CDR3 length equals 18 residues. V lost 0 bases, J lost 8 bases, and 12 bases stayed unmatched. TCRdb keeps only in-frame clones here, not all; method: immunoSEQ multiplex PCR. Of under 300,000 clones listed, about 85% are singletons. The TCR originated in a woman in her thirties with acute COVID-19. The gene calls are TRBV4-3 and TRBJ2-1, with 11 bases aligning to TRBD2. Input material: PBMCs or T cells enriched from blood (not recorded which). The CDR3 bases are TGCGCCAGCAGCCAAGATAGGGGACTAGCGGTTCTGGGGGATGAGCAGTTCTTC. Protein product: CASSQDRGLAVLGDEQFF.